This T cell receptor beta chain was identified during a study of T cell clusters in autoimmune cytopenias. Study-wide results and limits: Compared with active autoimmune hepatitis patients, healthy donors showed roughly 2.7-fold more exclusive TRB clusters.

The CDR3 runs to 14 residues. Germline CDR1 reads LNHDA; CDR2 reads SQIVND (reference sequence). Each sample's input was about 270 ng genomic DNA, 40,000 or so genome equivalents. Multiplex touch-down PCR amplified TRB using TRB-A and TRB-B pools in one tube. TCRdb reprocessed the multiplex PCR reads, with one entry per CDR3 protein and no DNA. The sample shows around 7,000 distinct CDR3 sequences, and more than 30% sits with its ten largest clones. In terms of frequency, this clonotype is medium-sized (0.01 to 0.1%). Its antigen is not identified. These data are also associated with another study on T cell repertoires in aging, cancer and after chemotherapy.

The sequence derives from a human donor in good health. The sequenced sample was peripheral blood. The rearrangement uses TRBV19 and TRBJ2-1; checking the TCRdb D call of TRBD1 is not possible without DNA. CDR3 protein: CASSSTGGATGEFF.